These 19 T cell receptor beta chains originate from one sample sequenced in a study of T cell repertoires in cytomegalovirus infection. TCRdb re-derived calls from the reads in MiXCR, one entry per CDR3 protein. Here the sample spans approximately 250,000 distinct CDR3 sequences, approximately 8.3% being singletons. Sequenced input: PBMCs. The receptor source for this set is a human donor in good health (CMV status not recorded). Some clones in this sample may be carry-over from other donors' samples.

A note on this clonotype: A much larger clone sits a single nucleotide away, making a read error possible. V gene TRBV6-6 combines with J gene TRBJ1-3; possible D gene TRBD1, 6 bases. In germline, CDR1 is MNHNY, CDR2 SVGAGI (reference sequence). This CDR3 is 17 amino acids long. CDR3 in DNA: TGTGCCAGCAGTCCCCCGATGGCAGGGGTTACTGGAAACACCATAAATTTT. Its translation: CASSPPMAGVTGNTINF.

Many counts were recorded for this clonotype. The germline gene is not matched at one end of the junction; a read error may be the cause. The chain carries TRBV19 and TRBJ2-7; the D is unclear. CDR1 LNHDA and CDR2 SQIVND come from the germline V gene (reference sequence). The CDR3 runs 16 residues. The CDR3 is CASSVTSGQISNEQYF. In nucleotides, the CDR3 is TGTGCCAGTAGTGTAACCTCCGGGCAGATCTCCAACGAGCAGTACTTC.

This clonotype was detected many times. The V call is TRBV7-2, the J call TRBJ2-7; 8 bases are a match to TRBD1. Per the germline V gene, CDR1 is SGHTA and CDR2 is FQGNSA. This CDR3 region has 15 residues. With 5 bases clipped from V and 5 bases from J, the junction kept 11 bases outside the gene matches. CDR3 sequence reads: CASSLETGALNEQYF. The DNA of the CDR3 is TGTGCCAGCAGCCTGGAGACAGGGGCTCTCAACGAGCAGTACTTC.

This clonotype was observed a handful of times. This chain joins TRBV29-1 and TRBJ1-2; TRBD1 matches 7 bases. Trimming took 2 bases from V and 4 from J; bases not matched to a gene: 1. CDR1 is SQVTM, CDR2 ANQGSEA, per germline. This CDR3 region has 12 residues. The CDR3 loop reads CSVEQGVYGYTF. The CDR3, as DNA: TGCAGCGTTGAACAGGGGGTCTATGGCTACACCTTC.

This clonotype showed up many times. V is TRBV12-3 or TRBV12-4 and J is TRBJ1-3; D perhaps matches TRBD1 (6 bases). This CDR3 comprises 14 residues. With 6 bases removed from V and 2 bases from J, the gap between germline ends came to 11 bases. This chain's CDR3 is CASSTTGPGNTIYF. CDR3 bases: TGTGCCAGCAGCACAACAGGGCCTGGAAACACCATATATTTT.

This clonotype was counted only a few times. This sequence joins TRBV28 and TRBJ1-2; no definite D call. The CDR3 is 14 residues long. The V gene's germline CDR1 is MDHEN and CDR2 SYDVKM. The germline V and J ends were trimmed by 0 bases and 1 base, with 6 bases remaining between them. As DNA, the CDR3 is TGTGCCAGCAGTTTATGGTCCGTTAACTATGGCTACACCTTC. This codes for CASSLWSVNYGYTF.

This clonotype occurred many times. The chain links TRBV7-2 to TRBJ2-1; 8 nucleotides match TRBD1. Germline CDR1 and CDR2: SGHTA and FQGNSA. The V gene end was trimmed by 5 bases and the J gene end by 9 bases; junction bases not matched to a gene: 9. This CDR3 is 14 amino acids long. The CDR3, as DNA: TGTGCCAGCAGCCCAGACAGGGGCAGAGGTGAGCAGTTCTTC. This encodes CASSPDRGRGEQFF.

In this sample, this clonotype turned up many times. This chain links TRBV19 with TRBJ2-5, with 14 bases matching TRBD2. Trimming took 1 base from V and 2 from J; bases not matched to a gene: 0. This CDR3 is built from 16 residues. CDR1 is LNHDA and CDR2 is SQIVND in the germline V gene (reference sequence). This CDR3 reads CASSIGLAGGQETQYF. The DNA for the CDR3 is TGTGCCAGTAGTATAGGACTAGCGGGGGGGCAAGAGACCCAGTACTTC.

This clonotype was counted a few times. The V call is TRBV5-1, the J call TRBJ2-5, with TRBD1 identical over 7 bases. Germline V gives CDR1 SGHRS, CDR2 YFSETQ. This CDR3 contains 14 residues. V was clipped by 4 bases and J by 5 bases; unmatched bases: 8. DNA for the CDR3: TGCGCCAGCAGCCTTATAACAGGGGAGGAGACCCAGTACTTC. Encoded protein: CASSLITGEETQYF.

This clonotype was picked up many times. The chain joins TRBV7-2 to TRBJ2-3; 15 bases fit TRBD2. The germline V gene encodes CDR1 SGHTA and CDR2 FQGNSA. The CDR3 contains 17 residues. V gave up 4 bases and J gave up 5 bases; unmatched junction bases: 7. DNA of the CDR3: TGTGCCAGCAGCTCGGGACTAGCGGGGGGTTATGGAGATACGCAGTATTTT. Its protein product is CASSSGLAGGYGDTQYF.

The table lists this clonotype with many counts. V usage is TRBV7-2 and J usage is TRBJ2-4; TRBD2 matches 10 bases. The trim removed 4 bases at V and 9 bases at J, leaving 9 bases unmatched. Germline CDR1 reads SGHTA; CDR2 reads FQGNSA. CDR3 length equals 15 residues. As DNA, the CDR3 is TGTGCCAGCAGCTCCCAAGGGACTAGCGTGAGCATTCAGTACTTC. It translates to CASSSQGTSVSIQYF.

This clonotype has a count of ten or more. This chain connects TRBV19 to TRBJ2-7; TRBD2 matches 8 bases. The V segment lost 5 bases and the J segment 3 bases; nucleotides outside the gene matches: 9. This CDR3 spans 15 amino acids. The germline V gene has CDR1 LNHDA and CDR2 SQIVND (reference sequence). The CDR3 here is CASSATAGEIYEQYF. The CDR3 DNA reads TGTGCCAGTAGTGCCACAGCGGGAGAGATCTACGAGCAGTACTTC.

In this sample, this clonotype turned up many times. The V call is TRBV7-2, the J call TRBJ2-5, with D perhaps matching TRBD2 (7 bases). V shed 5 bases and J shed 0 bases, with 16 bases lying between them. Germline CDR1 is SGHTA and CDR2 is FQGNSA. The CDR3 spans 16 residues. The CDR3 nucleotides read TGTGCCAGCAGCCCAGGGGCGGGGGTGTACCAAGAGACCCAGTACTTC. This encodes CASSPGAGVYQETQYF.

The sample holds many counts of this clonotype. J is TRBJ1-6 and V is TRBV11-2; D not resolved. V was cut by 0 bases and J by 0 bases, with 18 bases left in between. This CDR3 contains 20 residues. Germline V gene lookup returns CDR1 SGHAT and CDR2 FQNNGV. CDR3 loop: CASSLDREGSFNSYNSPLHF. The CDR3 nucleotides read TGTGCCAGCAGCTTAGATCGCGAAGGGAGCTTTAACTCCTATAATTCACCCCTCCACTTT.

This clonotype was observed at least ten times. The rearrangement uses TRBV12-3 or TRBV12-4 and TRBJ1-1; the D is unclear. The V and J ends lost 5 bases and 3 bases respectively, with 16 bases between them. CDR3 length: 15 amino acids. CDR3 protein: CASSLLSWVDTEAFF. The CDR3 DNA sequence: TGTGCCAGCAGTCTTCTGAGTTGGGTGGACACTGAAGCTTTCTTT.

This clonotype was seen repeatedly, ten times or more. The V and J genes are TRBV7-3 and TRBJ1-6; D is undetermined. The V end was cut by 5 bases, the J end by 7 bases, with 9 bases between. Germline V gives CDR1 SGHTA, CDR2 FQGTGA. The CDR3 sequence is 13 residues long. The CDR3 DNA reads as TGTGCCAGCAGCCCAGGACCCAATTCACCCCTCCACTTT. Its protein is CASSPGPNSPLHF.

The rearrangement uses TRBV7-8 and TRBJ2-4; D perhaps matches TRBD1 (6 bases). The CDR3 runs to 16 residues. With 5 bases removed from V and 0 bases from J, the gap between germline ends came to 14 bases. Germline CDR1 is SGHVS and CDR2 is FQNEAQ. The CDR3 nucleotides are TGTGCCAGCAGCGCCCAGGGGTCGCTAGCCAAAAACATTCAGTACTTC. Its protein is CASSAQGSLAKNIQYF. Full variable domain (outside the CDR3, taken from reference TRBV7-8 and TRBJ2-4): GAGVSQSPRYKVAKRGQDVALRCDPISGHVSLFWYQQALGQGPEFLTYFQNEAQLDKSGLPSDRFFAERPEGSVSTLKIQRTQQEDSAVYLCASSAQGSLAKNIQYFGAGTRLSVL.

This clonotype was observed at least ten times. V usage is TRBV7-2 and J usage is TRBJ1-4, with a weak D call TRBD1 (6 bases). Germline loops: CDR1 SGHTA, CDR2 FQGNSA. This CDR3 has 14 residues. Trimming pared 10 bases from V and 8 bases from J, leaving 20 bases between. CDR3 residues: CATSLGQGREKLFF. CDR3 in DNA: TGTGCCACCTCGCTGGGGCAGGGGAGGGAAAAACTGTTTTTT.

The chain recombines TRBV9 with TRBJ2-1; D may match TRBD1 or TRBD2 (6 bases each). This CDR3 has 17 amino acids. Trimming shortened V by 4 bases and J by 12 bases, and 29 bases separated the two germline ends. The germline CDR1 and CDR2 sequences are SGDLS and YYNGEE. CDR3 in amino acids: CASSPPAGKGDQFLQFF. The CDR3, as DNA: TGTGCCAGCAGCCCCCCGGCGGGGAAGGGGGACCAATTTTTGCAGTTCTTC.